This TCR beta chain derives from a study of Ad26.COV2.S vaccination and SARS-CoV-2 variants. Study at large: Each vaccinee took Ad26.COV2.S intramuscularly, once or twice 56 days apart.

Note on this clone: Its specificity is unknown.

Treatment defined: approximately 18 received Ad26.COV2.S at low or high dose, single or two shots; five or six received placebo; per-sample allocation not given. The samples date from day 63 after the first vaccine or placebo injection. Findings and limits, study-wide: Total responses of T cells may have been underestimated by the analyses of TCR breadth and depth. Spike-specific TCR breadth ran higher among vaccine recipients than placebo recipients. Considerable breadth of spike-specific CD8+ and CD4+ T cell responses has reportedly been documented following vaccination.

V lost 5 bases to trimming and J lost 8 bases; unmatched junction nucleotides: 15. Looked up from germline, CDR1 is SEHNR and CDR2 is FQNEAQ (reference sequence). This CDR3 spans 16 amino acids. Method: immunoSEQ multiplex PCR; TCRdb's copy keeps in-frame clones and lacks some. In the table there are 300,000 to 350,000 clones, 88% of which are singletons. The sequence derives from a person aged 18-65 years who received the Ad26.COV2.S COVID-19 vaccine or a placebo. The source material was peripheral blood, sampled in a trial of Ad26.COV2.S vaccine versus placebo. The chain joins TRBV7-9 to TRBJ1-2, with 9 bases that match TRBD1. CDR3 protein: CASSPLYGQGTMGYTF. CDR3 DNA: TGTGCCAGCAGCCCCCTGTACGGACAGGGGACAATGGGCTACACCTTC. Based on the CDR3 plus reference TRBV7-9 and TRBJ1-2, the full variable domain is DTGVSQNPRHKITKRGQNVTFRCDPISEHNRLYWYRQTLGQGPEFLTYFQNEAQLEKSRLLSDRFSAERPKGSFSTLEIQRTEQGDSAMYLCASSPLYGQGTMGYTFGSGTRLTVV.